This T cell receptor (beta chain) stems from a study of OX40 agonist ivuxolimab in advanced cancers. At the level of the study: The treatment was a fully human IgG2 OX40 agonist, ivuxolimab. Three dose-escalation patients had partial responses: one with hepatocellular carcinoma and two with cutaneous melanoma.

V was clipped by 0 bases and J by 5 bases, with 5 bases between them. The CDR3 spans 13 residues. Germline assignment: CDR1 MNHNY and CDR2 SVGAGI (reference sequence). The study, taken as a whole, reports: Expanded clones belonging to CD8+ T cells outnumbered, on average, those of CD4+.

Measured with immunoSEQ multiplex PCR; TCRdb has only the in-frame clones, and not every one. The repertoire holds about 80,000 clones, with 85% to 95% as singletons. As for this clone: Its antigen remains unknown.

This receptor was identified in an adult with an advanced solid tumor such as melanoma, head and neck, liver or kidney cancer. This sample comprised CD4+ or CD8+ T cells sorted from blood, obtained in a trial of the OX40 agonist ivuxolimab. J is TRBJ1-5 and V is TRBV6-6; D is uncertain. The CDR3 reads CASSYSKDQPQHF. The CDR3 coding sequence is TGTGCCAGCAGTTACTCGAAAGATCAGCCCCAGCATTTT.